Listed below are T cell receptor beta chains from one sample, sequenced in a study of PD-1 blockade in classical Hodgkin lymphoma. The data were produced by immunoSEQ multiplex PCR, yet TCRdb's version contains in-frame clones alone and is incomplete. Of tens of thousands of clones listed, roughly 80% are singletons. This specimen was peripheral blood mononuclear cells (PBMCs), taken at baseline. These receptors came from a human donor with classical Hodgkin lymphoma. CDR3s include the opening cysteine and the closing phenylalanine or tryptophan. A D gene is named only where the DNA matches it firmly. Clone sizes are given selectively: once, few, many, or a class where the clone is expanded.

length	J	size	D	V	DNA	CDR3
17	TRBJ2-5	-	-	TRBV19	TGTGCCAGTAGTATTAGGCTGAGTGGACGGCGGGGTGAGACCCAGTACTTC	CASSIRLSGRRGETQYF
19	TRBJ1-5	-	-	TRBV7-3	TGTGCCAGCAGCGCGCCCCGTCGAGGTTTTCTACATAGCAATCAGCCCCAGCATTTT	CASSAPRRGFLHSNQPQHF
13	TRBJ2-5	-	-	TRBV2	TGTGCCACACAGACATATCTAGGGGAGACCCAGTACTTC	CATQTYLGETQYF
13	TRBJ2-2	-	-	TRBV6-5	TGTGCCAGCAGTTACTCCTGGGCTGGGGAGCTGTTTTTT	CASSYSWAGELFF
15	TRBJ2-2	-	TRBD1	TRBV18	TGTGCCAGCTCACAGGGACAGAGGAACACCGGGGAGCTGTTTTTT	CASSQGQRNTGELFF
13	TRBJ1-2	-	-	TRBV28	TGTGCCAGCAGCCAAACTATTAACTATGGCTACACCTTC	CASSQTINYGYTF
15	TRBJ1-2	once	-	TRBV5-5	TGTGCCAGCAGCTTGGAGGCAGCGACCCACTATGGCTACACCTTC	CASSLEAATHYGYTF
13	TRBJ2-7	once	-	TRBV18	TGTGCCAGCTCACCTTCGCAATCCTACGAGCAGTACTTC	CASSPSQSYEQYF
13	TRBJ1-1	-	-	TRBV29-1	TGCAGCTTCGAAGACCCCGAGAACACTGAAGCTTTCTTT	CSFEDPENTEAFF
15	TRBJ1-1	-	-	TRBV5-1	TGCGCCAGCAGCTTGGCAGAGGGAGGGAACACTGAAGCTTTCTTT	CASSLAEGGNTEAFF
14	TRBJ2-3	-	-	TRBV7-3	TGTGCCAGCAGCCGGGGAGAGGCCGGCGATACGCAGTATTTT	CASSRGEAGDTQYF
14	TRBJ2-3	-	-	TRBV29-1	TGCAGCGTTAGTAGCGGTGGAAGCACAGATACGCAGTATTTT	CSVSSGGSTDTQYF
14	TRBJ2-5	-	-	TRBV6-5	TGTGCCAGCAGCGGTATAACGTACCAAGAGACCCAGTACTTC	CASSGITYQETQYF
11	TRBJ1-2	few	-	TRBV11-2	TGTGCCAGCAGCCGGGGGTATGGCTACACCTTC	CASSRGYGYTF
13	TRBJ2-7	-	-	TRBV5-1	TGCGCCAGCAGCTTACAGGGAATGAACGAGCAGTACTTC	CASSLQGMNEQYF
15	TRBJ1-4	-	-	TRBV25-1	TGTGCCAGCAGTGAATACGCAGGGTCGGTGGAAAAACTGTTTTTT	CASSEYAGSVEKLFF
12	TRBJ2-3	few	-	TRBV7-9	TGTGCCAGCAGCTCCCCCACAGATACGCAGTATTTT	CASSSPTDTQYF
11	TRBJ1-1	few	-	TRBV6-6	TGTGCCAGCTTCAAGAACACTGAAGCTTTCTTT	CASFKNTEAFF
16	TRBJ2-6	-	-	TRBV4-2	TGTGCCAGCAGCCAGGCAAGATCCTCTGGGGCCAACGTCCTGACTTTC	CASSQARSSGANVLTF
13	TRBJ1-1	-	TRBD1	TRBV29-1	TGCAGCGTTGAGGGACAGGGGAACACTGAAGCTTTCTTT	CSVEGQGNTEAFF
13	TRBJ1-1	-	-	TRBV11-3	TGTGCCAGCAGCTTTGTAGTAAGGACTGAAGCTTTCTTT	CASSFVVRTEAFF
14	TRBJ1-2	-	-	TRBV7-9	TGTGCCAGCAGCTCAGAGGGGTTTAACTATGGCTACACCTTC	CASSSEGFNYGYTF
11	TRBJ2-7	-	-	TRBV2	TGTGCCAGCAGTGAGGCCTACGAGCAGTACTTC	CASSEAYEQYF
13	TRBJ1-5	-	-	TRBV12-5	TGTGCTAGTGGTAAGGACAGTAATCAGCCCCAGCATTTT	CASGKDSNQPQHF
14	TRBJ1-4	-	TRBD1	TRBV7-9	TGTGCCAGCAGCTCCGGGACAGGGTGGGAAAAACTGTTTTTT	CASSSGTGWEKLFF
12	TRBJ2-1	once	-	TRBV18	TGTGCCAGCTCACTCGCCGCGAGTGAGCAGTTCTTC	CASSLAASEQFF
14	TRBJ2-2	-	TRBD2	TRBV2	TGTGCCAGTGGTAGCGGGGCGCTCACCGGGGAGCTGTTTTTT	CASGSGALTGELFF
15	TRBJ2-6	-	-	TRBV6-5	TGTGCCAGCAGTGCCCTGTCATCCGGGGCCAACGTCCTGACTTTC	CASSALSSGANVLTF
14	TRBJ2-5	-	-	TRBV6-6	TGTGCCAGCAGGGACTTCTCTCACCAAGAGACCCAGTACTTC	CASRDFSHQETQYF
17	TRBJ1-2	-	TRBD1	TRBV7-9	TGTGCCAGCAGCCCAGGGTCCCTGGGACAGGGCTTTTATGGCTACACCTTC	CASSPGSLGQGFYGYTF
17	TRBJ1-6	-	-	TRBV19	TGTGCCAGTAATGATCCAGGGCAGTTAAACTATAATTCACCCCTCCACTTT	CASNDPGQLNYNSPLHF
15	TRBJ1-4	-	-	TRBV19	TGTGCCAGTAGTCAGGAAGGCAGGGGAAATGAAAAACTGTTTTTT	CASSQEGRGNEKLFF
14	TRBJ1-2	-	TRBD1	TRBV6-5	TGTGCCAGCAGTGACAGGGACAGGCTCTATGGCTACACCTTC	CASSDRDRLYGYTF
16	TRBJ1-2	-	TRBD1	TRBV19	TGTGCCAGTAGTGTCGGGACAGCCTGGCGCGGCTATGGCTACACCTTC	CASSVGTAWRGYGYTF
15	TRBJ1-2	-	-	TRBV2	TGTGCCAGCAGTGGAAGCGGTACGGCCTCGGGTGGCTACACCTTC	CASSGSGTASGGYTF
14	TRBJ2-3	-	-	TRBV2	TGTGCCAGCGGCGAGACAGAAAGCACAGATACGCAGTATTTT	CASGETESTDTQYF
12	TRBJ1-1	-	-	TRBV12-5	TGTGCTAGTGGTTTCCGAGAACTTGAAGCTTTCTTT	CASGFRELEAFF
14	TRBJ2-1	-	-	TRBV7-8	TGTGCCAGCAGCTCGCAGCCAGGGCATATTGAGCAGTTCTTC	CASSSQPGHIEQFF
12	TRBJ2-7	-	-	TRBV25-1	TGTGCCAGCAGTGAATCCATCTACGAGCAGTACTTC	CASSESIYEQYF
14	TRBJ2-7	-	-	TRBV6-5	TGTGCCAGCAGTTACTCGGCAGGATTGCACGAGCAGTACTTC	CASSYSAGLHEQYF